This T cell receptor beta chain comes out of a study of blood T cell repertoires in COVID-19. The overall study: Sites across the United States, Italy and Spain contributed samples from acute and convalescent COVID-19. PBMCs, B-cell-depleted T cells, or T cells were the source of the cDNA or gDNA that made up the material.

The CDR3 is made up of 13 amino acids. Germline loops: CDR1 LNHDA, CDR2 SQIVND (reference sequence). Unmatched junction bases numbered 2, after V lost 4 bases and J lost 6 bases. As handled by the study authors: From reference gene primer amplification, estimates of nucleated cell counts were derived. Method: immunoSEQ multiplex PCR; TCRdb's copy keeps in-frame clones and lacks some. That table supplies the V and J calls and clone size; D and trimming were determined from the DNA. The top ten hold about 1.9% of the sample, which has fewer than 200,000 clones, 80% to 90% seen once. The chain links TRBV19 to TRBJ1-2; 10 bases agree with TRBD1. The sequence was collected from a man aged 18 to 30 who had recovered from COVID-19. The specimen sequenced was peripheral blood. The CDR3 DNA follows: TGTGCCAGTAGTACCGGGACAGGGGATGGCTACACCTTC. Protein sequence: CASSTGTGDGYTF.